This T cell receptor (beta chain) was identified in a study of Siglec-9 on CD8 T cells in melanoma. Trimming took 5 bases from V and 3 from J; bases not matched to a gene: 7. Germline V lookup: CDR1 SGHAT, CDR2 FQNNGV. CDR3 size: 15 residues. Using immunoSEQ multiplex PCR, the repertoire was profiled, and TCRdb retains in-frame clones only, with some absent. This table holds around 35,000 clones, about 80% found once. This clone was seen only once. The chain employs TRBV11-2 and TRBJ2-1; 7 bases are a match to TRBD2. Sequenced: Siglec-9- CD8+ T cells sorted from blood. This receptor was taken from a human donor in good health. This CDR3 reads CASSRPGLLYNEQFF. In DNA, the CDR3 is TGTGCCAGCAGCCGGCCGGGACTACTCTACAATGAGCAGTTCTTC.